This TCR beta chain came from a study of T cells in women clearing cervical HPV infection. Study summary: Case blood was drawn when the lesion was first found; control blood after infection became undetectable. Case blood was drawn a median approximately 150 days after lesion detection. Broader study findings: Effector/memory and HPV-specific T cells were not isolated, and association timing is unknown.

Comment on this clone: Its antigen is unknown. The read comes to an end 3 residues before the CDR3 does, leaving the germline J gene to fill in the end.

TCRdb keeps only in-frame clones here, not all; method: immunoSEQ multiplex PCR. The repertoire table contains nearly 20,000 clones. V was clipped by 6 bases and J by 9 bases; unmatched bases: 6. The CDR3 is 15 residues long. Germline V gene data show CDR1 as SNHLY and CDR2 as FYNNEI. The chain employs TRBV2 and TRBJ2-1; 15 bases match TRBD2. The sequencing input was blood buffy coat. The clonotype originates from a woman between 18 and 69 years old with a cervical HPV16 infection that either progressed to CIN3+ or cleared (not recorded which). The CDR3 loop reads CASRGTSGGTAEQFF. The DNA read from the CDR3 is TGTGCCAGCAGGGGGACTAGCGGGGGGACAGCTGAG. The full variable domain, completed using reference TRBV2 and TRBJ2-1, is EPEVTQTPSHQVTQMGQEVILRCVPISNHLYFYWYRQILGQKVEFLVSFYNNEISEKSEIFDDQFSVERPDGSNFTLKIRSTKLEDSAMYFCASRGTSGGTAEQFFGPGTRLTVL.